The source of this TCR beta chain is a study of T cell responses to AZD1222 COVID-19 vaccine. Notes on the study in general: Reportedly, nearly half the spike-specific TCRs target unmutated variant regions.

This clone was observed a handful of times. Its target is unknown. The CDR3 length is 12 residues. Trimming removed 3 bases from V and 5 bases from J, with 7 bases in between. CDR1 is GTSNPN, CDR2 SVGIG, per germline (reference sequence). Sequenced by immunoSEQ multiplex PCR; TCRdb stores in-frame clones only, minus some. The table includes approximately 190,000 clones, about 89% detected once. The source is an adult in good health. The source material was peripheral blood, sampled on day 0 of MenACWY control vaccination. The V call is TRBV30, the J call TRBJ1-4, with D perhaps matching TRBD1 (6 bases). DNA of the CDR3: TGTGCCTGGAGCGGACAGAATGAAAAACTGTTTTTT. Encoded protein: CAWSGQNEKLFF.